The source of this TCR beta chain is a study of CD8+CD57+ T cells in acquired aplastic anemia. About the study: DNA from sorted CD4+ and CD8+ cells averaged approximately 3.2 ug. On average, healthy donors gave about 10.8 million reads for CD4+ cells. Study-wide results and caveats: About 29 CD8+ CDR3 sequences occurred in both the patients and the controls.

Comment on this clonotype: Its antigen is unknown. A read error may produce the germline difference seen at one junction end.

According to the study, genomic DNA was the template for TCR beta VDJ and CDR3 profiling. TCRdb re-called the reads with MiXCR, one entry per CDR3 protein. The sample carries about 420,000 distinct CDR3 sequences, about two thirds recorded once. This CDR3 is built from 16 residues. CDR1 SGHRS and CDR2 YFSETQ come from the germline V gene. The receptor's source is a human donor in good health, serving as a control. The chain combines TRBV5-1 with TRBJ2-3; a possible D gene is TRBD1 (6 bases). The sequencing sample was made of sorted CD4+, CD8+, or CD8+CD57+ T cells (not recorded which) from PBMCs. This chain's CDR3 is CASSPGTRNNTDTQYF. CDR3 nucleotides: TGTGCCAGCAGCCCCGGGACACGAAACAACACAGATACGCAGTATTTT.